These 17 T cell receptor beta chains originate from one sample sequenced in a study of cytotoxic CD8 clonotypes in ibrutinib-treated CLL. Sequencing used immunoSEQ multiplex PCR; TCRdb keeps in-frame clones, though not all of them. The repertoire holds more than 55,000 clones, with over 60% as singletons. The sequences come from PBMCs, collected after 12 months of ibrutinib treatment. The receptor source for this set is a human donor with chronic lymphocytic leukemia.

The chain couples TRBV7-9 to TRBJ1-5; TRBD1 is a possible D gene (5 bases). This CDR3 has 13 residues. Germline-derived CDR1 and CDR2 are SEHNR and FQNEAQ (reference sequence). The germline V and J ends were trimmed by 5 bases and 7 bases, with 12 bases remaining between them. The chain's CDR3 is CASSPNGDQPQHF. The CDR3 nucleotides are TGTGCCAGCAGCCCCAATGGGGACCAGCCCCAGCATTTT.

Here the CDR3 DNA reads TGTGCCAGTAGTTGGACTAGCGGGAGAGGTGAGCAGTTCTTC. Its protein product is CASSWTSGRGEQFF. The chain couples TRBV19 to TRBJ2-1, with TRBD2 matching over 13 bases. Trimming removed 5 bases from V and 9 bases from J; junction bases left unmatched: 4. Germline loops: CDR1 LNHDA, CDR2 SQIVND (reference sequence). The CDR3 loop spans 14 amino acids. Full variable domain (rest looked up from reference TRBV19 and TRBJ2-1): DGGITQSPKYLFRKEGQNVTLSCEQNLNHDAMYWYRQDPGQGLRLIYYSQIVNDFQKGDIAEGYSVSREKKESFPLTVTSAQKNPTAFYLCASSWTSGRGEQFFGPGTRLTVL.

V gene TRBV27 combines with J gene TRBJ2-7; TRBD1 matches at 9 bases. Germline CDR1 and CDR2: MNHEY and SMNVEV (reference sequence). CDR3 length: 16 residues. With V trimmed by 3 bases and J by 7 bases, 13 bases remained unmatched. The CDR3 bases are TGTGCCAGCAGTTTCTGGACCGGACAGGGGCTCGGGGAGCAGTACTTC. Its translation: CASSFWTGQGLGEQYF.

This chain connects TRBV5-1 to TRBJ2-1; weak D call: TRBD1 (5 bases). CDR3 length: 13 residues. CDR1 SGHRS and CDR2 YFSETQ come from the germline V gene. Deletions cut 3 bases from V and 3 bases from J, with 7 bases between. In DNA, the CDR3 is TGCGCCAGCAGCTCACAGGTCTACAATGAGCAGTTCTTC. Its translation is CASSSQVYNEQFF.

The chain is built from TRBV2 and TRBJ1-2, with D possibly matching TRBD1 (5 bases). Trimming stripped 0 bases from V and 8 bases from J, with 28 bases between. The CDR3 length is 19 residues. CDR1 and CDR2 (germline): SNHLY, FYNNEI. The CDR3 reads CASSEALLRVVGSRGGYTF. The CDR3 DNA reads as TGTGCCAGCAGTGAAGCGCTTCTACGAGTTGTAGGCTCCCGGGGGGGCTACACCTTC. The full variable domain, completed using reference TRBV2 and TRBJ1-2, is EPEVTQTPSHQVTQMGQEVILRCVPISNHLYFYWYRQILGQKVEFLVSFYNNEISEKSEIFDDQFSVERPDGSNFTLKIRSTKLEDSAMYFCASSEALLRVVGSRGGYTFGSGTRLTVV.

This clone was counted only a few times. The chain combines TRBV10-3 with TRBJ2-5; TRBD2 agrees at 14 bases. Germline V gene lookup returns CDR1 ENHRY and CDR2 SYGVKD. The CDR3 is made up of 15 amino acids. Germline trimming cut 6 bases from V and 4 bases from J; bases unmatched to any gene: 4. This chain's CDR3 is CAISEGLAGGETQYF. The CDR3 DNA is TGTGCCATCAGCGAAGGACTAGCGGGAGGAGAGACCCAGTACTTC.

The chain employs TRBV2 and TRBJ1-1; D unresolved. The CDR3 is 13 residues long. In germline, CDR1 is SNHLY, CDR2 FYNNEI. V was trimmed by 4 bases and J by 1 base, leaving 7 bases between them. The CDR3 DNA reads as TGTGCCAGCAGTGTTGGGGAGAACACTGAAGCTTTCTTT. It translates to CASSVGENTEAFF.

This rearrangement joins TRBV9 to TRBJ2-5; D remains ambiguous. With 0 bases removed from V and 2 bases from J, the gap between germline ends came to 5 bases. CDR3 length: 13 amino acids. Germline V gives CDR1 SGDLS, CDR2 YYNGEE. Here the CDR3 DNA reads TGTGCCAGCAGCGTAGCACAACAAGAGACCCAGTACTTC. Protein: CASSVAQQETQYF.

CDR3 nucleotides: TGCGCCAGCAGCTTGGAGGGCAGGGGCTACGAGCAGTACTTC. It specifies CASSLEGRGYEQYF. The J gene is TRBJ2-7, the V gene TRBV5-1; D is perhaps TRBD1 (6 bases). V was clipped by 0 bases and J by 3 bases, with 10 bases between them. CDR1 is SGHRS, CDR2 YFSETQ, per germline. This CDR3 region has 14 residues. The full variable domain, in which reference TRBV5-1 and TRBJ2-7 provide the parts outside the CDR3, is KAGVTQTPRYLIKTRGQQVTLSCSPISGHRSVSWYQQTPGQGLQFLFEYFSETQRNKGNFPGRFSGRQFSNSRSEMNVSTLELGDSALYLCASSLEGRGYEQYFGPGTRLTVT.

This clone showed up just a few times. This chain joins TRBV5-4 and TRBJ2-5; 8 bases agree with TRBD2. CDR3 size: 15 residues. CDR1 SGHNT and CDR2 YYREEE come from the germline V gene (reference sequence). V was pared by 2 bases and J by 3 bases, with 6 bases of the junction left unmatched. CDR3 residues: CASSFSGGPEETQYF. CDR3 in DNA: TGTGCCAGCAGCTTTTCGGGAGGGCCGGAAGAGACCCAGTACTTC.

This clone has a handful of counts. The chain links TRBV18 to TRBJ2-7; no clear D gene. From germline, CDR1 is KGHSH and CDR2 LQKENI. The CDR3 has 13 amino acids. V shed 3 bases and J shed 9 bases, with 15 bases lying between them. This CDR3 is CASSPDGSTRQYF. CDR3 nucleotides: TGTGCCAGCTCACCGGACGGGTCTACGAGGCAGTACTTC.

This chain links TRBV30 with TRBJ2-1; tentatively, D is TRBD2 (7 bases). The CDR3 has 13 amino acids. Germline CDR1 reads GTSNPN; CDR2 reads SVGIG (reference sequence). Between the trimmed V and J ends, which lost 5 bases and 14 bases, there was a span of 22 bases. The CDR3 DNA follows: TGTGCCTGGTTGGGAGGGGACACTCGACGTAAGTTCTTC. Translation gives CAWLGGDTRRKFF.

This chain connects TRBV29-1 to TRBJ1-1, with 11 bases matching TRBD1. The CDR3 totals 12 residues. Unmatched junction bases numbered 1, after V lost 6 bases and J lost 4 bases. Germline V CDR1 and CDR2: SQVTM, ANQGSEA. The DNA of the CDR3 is TGCAGCGTCGGGACAGGGGGCACTGAAGCTTTCTTT. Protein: CSVGTGGTEAFF.

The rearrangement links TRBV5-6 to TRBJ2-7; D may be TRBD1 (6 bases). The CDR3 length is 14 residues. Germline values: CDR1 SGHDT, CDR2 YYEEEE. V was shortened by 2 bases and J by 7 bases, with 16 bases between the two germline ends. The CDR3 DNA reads TGTGCCAGCAGCTTACGTACAGGGATAGGGGAGCAGTACTTC. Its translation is CASSLRTGIGEQYF.

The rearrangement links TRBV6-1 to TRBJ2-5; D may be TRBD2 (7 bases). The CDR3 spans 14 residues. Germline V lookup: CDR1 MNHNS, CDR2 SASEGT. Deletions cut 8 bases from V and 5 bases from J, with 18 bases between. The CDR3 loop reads CASALGGASETQYF. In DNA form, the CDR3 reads TGTGCCAGCGCCCTAGGGGGGGCGAGTGAGACCCAGTACTTC.

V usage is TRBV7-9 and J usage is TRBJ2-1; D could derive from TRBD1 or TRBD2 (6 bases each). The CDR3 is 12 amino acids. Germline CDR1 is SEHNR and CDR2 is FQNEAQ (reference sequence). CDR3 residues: CACQGRRNEQFF. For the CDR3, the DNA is TGTGCGTGCCAGGGGAGGAGGAATGAGCAGTTCTTC.

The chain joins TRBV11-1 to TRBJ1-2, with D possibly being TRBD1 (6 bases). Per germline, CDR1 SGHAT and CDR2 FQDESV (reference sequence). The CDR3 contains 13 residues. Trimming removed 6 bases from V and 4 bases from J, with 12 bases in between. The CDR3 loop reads CASRGDTVYGYTF. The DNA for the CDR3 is TGTGCCAGCAGAGGGGACACCGTCTATGGCTACACCTTC. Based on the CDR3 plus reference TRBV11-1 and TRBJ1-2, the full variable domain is EAEVAQSPRYKITEKSQAVAFWCDPISGHATLYWYRQILGQGPELLVQFQDESVVDDSQLPKDRFSAERLKGVDSTLKIQPAELGDSAMYLCASRGDTVYGYTFGSGTRLTVV.